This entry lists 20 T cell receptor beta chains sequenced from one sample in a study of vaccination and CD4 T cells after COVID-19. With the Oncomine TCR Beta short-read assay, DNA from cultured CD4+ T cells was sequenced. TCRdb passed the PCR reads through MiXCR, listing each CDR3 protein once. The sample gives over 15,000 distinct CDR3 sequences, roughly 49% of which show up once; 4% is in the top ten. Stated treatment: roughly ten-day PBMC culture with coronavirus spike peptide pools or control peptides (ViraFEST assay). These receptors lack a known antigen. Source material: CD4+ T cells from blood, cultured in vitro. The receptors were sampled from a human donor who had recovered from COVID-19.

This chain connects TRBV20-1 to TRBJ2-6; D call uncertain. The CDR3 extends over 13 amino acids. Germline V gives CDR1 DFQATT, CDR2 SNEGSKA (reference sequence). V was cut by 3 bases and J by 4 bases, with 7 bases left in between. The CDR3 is CSARATGANVLTF. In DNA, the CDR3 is TGCAGTGCTAGGGCGACAGGGGCCAACGTCCTGACTTTC.

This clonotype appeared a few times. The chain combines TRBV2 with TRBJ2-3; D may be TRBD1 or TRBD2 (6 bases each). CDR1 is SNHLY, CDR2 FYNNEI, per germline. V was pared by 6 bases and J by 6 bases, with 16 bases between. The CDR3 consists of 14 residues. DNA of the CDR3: TGTGCCAGCAGGATTAGCAAGGGGGGTGATACGCAGTATTTT. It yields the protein CASRISKGGDTQYF.

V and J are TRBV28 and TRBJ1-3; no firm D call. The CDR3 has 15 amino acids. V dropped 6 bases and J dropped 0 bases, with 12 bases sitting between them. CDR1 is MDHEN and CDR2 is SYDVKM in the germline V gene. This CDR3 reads CASRRPGLSGNTIYF. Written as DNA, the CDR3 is TGTGCCAGCAGACGACCGGGCCTCTCTGGAAACACCATATATTTT.

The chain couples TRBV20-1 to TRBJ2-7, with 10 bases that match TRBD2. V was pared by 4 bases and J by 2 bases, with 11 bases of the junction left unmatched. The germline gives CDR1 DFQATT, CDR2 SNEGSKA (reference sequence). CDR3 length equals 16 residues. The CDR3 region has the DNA TGCAGTGCTATCCCCCCTAGCGGGGGAACCACCTACGAGCAGTACTTC. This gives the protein CSAIPPSGGTTYEQYF.

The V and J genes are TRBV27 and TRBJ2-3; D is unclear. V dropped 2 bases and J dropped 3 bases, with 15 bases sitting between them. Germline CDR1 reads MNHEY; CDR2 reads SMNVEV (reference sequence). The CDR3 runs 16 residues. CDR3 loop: CASSLDRPILTDTQYF. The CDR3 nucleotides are TGTGCCAGCAGTTTAGACCGGCCGATCCTAACAGATACGCAGTATTTT.

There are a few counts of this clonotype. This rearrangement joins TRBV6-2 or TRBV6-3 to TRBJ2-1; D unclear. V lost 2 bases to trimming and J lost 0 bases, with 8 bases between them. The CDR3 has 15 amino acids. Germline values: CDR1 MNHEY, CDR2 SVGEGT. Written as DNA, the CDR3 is TGTGCCAGCAGTTACCTTGTGGGCTCCTACAATGAGCAGTTCTTC. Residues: CASSYLVGSYNEQFF.

The CDR3 bases are TGTGCCACCGCGGACCCGGCGCGGACAGATACGCAGTATTTT. Its protein product is CATADPARTDTQYF. The chain has TRBV10-3 and TRBJ2-3, with no clear D. Germline V gene sequence: CDR1 ENHRY, CDR2 SYGVKD. Trimming removed 10 bases at V and 3 bases at J, with 17 bases between. CDR3 length: 14 amino acids.

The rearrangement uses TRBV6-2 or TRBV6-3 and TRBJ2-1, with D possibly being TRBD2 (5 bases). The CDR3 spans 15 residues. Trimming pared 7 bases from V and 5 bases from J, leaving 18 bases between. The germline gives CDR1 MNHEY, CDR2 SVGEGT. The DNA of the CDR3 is TGTGCCAGCACTCCGAGGACTCCCGGAGACAATGAGCAGTTCTTC. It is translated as CASTPRTPGDNEQFF.

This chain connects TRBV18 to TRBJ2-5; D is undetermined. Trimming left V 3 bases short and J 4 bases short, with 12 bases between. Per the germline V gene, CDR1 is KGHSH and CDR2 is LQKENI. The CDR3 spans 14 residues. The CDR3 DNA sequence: TGTGCCAGCTCACCCCCCGCCAACCCAGAGACCCAGTACTTC. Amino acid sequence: CASSPPANPETQYF. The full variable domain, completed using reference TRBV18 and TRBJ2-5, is NAGVMQNPRHLVRRRGQEARLRCSPMKGHSHVYWYRQLPEEGLKFMVYLQKENIIDESGMPKERFSAEFPKEGPSILRIQQVVRGDSAAYFCASSPPANPETQYFGPGTRLLVL.

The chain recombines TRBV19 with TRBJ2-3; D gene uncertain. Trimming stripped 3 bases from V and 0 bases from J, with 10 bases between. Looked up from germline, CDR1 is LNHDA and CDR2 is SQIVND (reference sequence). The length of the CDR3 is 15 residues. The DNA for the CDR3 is TGTGCCAGTAGTATTAAGGGAATTAGCACAGATACGCAGTATTTT. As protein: CASSIKGISTDTQYF.

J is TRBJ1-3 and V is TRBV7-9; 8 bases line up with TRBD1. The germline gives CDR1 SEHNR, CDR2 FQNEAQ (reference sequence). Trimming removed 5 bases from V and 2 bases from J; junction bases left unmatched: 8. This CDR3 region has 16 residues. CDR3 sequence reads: CASSHTTGAAGNTIYF. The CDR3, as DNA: TGTGCCAGCAGCCATACGACAGGGGCTGCTGGAAACACCATATATTTT.

CDR3 sequence reads: CASSLWGTAGNTIYF. CDR3 in DNA: TGTGCCAGCAGCTTATGGGGGACAGCCGGAAACACCATATATTTT. The chain links TRBV7-2 to TRBJ1-3; 7 bases are a match to TRBD1. With 2 bases clipped from V and 4 bases from J, the junction kept 5 bases outside the gene matches. Germline V gives CDR1 SGHTA, CDR2 FQGNSA. CDR3 length equals 15 residues.

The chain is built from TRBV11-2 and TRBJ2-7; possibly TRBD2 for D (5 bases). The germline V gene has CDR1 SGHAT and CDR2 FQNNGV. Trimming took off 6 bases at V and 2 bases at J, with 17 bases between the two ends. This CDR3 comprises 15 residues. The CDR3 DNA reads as TGTGCCAGCAGTGCAGGCGAGGGTCTTACCTACGAGCAGTACTTC. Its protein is CASSAGEGLTYEQYF.

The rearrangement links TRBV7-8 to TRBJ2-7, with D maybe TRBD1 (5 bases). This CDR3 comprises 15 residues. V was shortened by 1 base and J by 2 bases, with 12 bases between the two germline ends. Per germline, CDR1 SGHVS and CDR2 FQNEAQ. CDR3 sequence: CASSLVTGRTYEQYF. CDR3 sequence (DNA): TGTGCCAGCAGCTTAGTAACAGGTCGTACCTACGAGCAGTACTTC.

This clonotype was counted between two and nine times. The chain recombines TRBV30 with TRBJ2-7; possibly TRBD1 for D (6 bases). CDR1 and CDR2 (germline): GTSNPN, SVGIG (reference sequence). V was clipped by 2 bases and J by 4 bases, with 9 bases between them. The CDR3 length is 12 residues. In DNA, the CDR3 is TGTGCCTGGAGTAAACAGGGTTACGAGCAGTACTTC. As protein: CAWSKQGYEQYF.

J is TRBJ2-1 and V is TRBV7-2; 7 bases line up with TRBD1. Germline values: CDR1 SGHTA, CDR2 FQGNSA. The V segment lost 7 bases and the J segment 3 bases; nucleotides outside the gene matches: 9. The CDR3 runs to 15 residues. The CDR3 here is CASNRGRPYYNEQFF. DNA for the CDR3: TGTGCCAGCAACAGGGGTAGGCCCTACTACAATGAGCAGTTCTTC.

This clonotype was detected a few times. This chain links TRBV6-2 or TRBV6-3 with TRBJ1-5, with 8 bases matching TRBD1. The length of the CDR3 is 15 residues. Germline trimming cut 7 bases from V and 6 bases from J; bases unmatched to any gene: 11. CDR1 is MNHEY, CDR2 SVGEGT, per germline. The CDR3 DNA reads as TGTGCCAGCAAGTTTGGGACAGGCTCTACTCAGCCCCAGCATTTT. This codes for CASKFGTGSTQPQHF.

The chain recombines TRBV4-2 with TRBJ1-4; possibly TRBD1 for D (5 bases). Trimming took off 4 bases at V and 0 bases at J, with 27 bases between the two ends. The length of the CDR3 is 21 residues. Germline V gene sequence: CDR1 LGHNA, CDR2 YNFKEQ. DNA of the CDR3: TGTGCCAGCAGCCCCCGTGAGATTGGGGCCGGCCAGATTGCAACTAATGAAAAACTGTTTTTT. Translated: CASSPREIGAGQIATNEKLFF.

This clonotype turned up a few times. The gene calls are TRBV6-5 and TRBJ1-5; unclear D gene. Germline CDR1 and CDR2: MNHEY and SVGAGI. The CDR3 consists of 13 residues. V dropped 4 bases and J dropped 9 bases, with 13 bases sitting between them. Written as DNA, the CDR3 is TGTGCCAGCAGTTTAACAGCTGGGGTGCCCCAGCATTTT. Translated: CASSLTAGVPQHF.

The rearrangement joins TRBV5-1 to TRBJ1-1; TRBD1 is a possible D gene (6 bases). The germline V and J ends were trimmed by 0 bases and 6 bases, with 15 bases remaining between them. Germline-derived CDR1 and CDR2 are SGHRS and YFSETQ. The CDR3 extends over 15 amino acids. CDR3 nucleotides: TGCGCCAGCAGCTTGGGGGACACAGGGATCTCTGAAGCTTTCTTT. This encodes CASSLGDTGISEAFF.